This TCR beta chain was sequenced during a study of T cells in Graves' hyperthyroidism and ophthalmopathy. V lost 5 bases, J lost 3 bases, and 17 bases lay in between. CDR1 is GTSNPN, CDR2 SVGIG, per germline (reference sequence). The CDR3 is 14 amino acids. The study left out patients who had uncontrolled infection, other autoimmune disease, pregnancy or lactation. Diagnoses used clinical symptoms, serum thyroxine and TRAb, thyroid ultrasound and orbital computed tomography. RNA transcripts were the template for amplifying TCR beta CDR3 regions. The study used the HTBI primer set for a first-round RT-PCR of the TCR CDR3. Each CDR3 protein is one row after TCRdb ran MiXCR on the multiplex PCR reads. The sample lists some 300,000 distinct CDR3 sequences, 13% occurring once.

Input material: blood. The chain has TRBV30 and TRBJ2-7, with a possible D match to TRBD1 (7 bases). The receptor's source is a woman in her 30s with Graves' hyperthyroidism that later progressed to Graves' ophthalmopathy. CDR3 sequence: CAWGAGQTVYEQYF. The CDR3, as DNA: TGTGCCTGGGGGGCGGGACAGACCGTCTACGAGCAGTACTTC. Full variable domain (missing parts from reference TRBV30 and TRBJ2-7): SQTIHQWPATLVQPVGSPLSLECTVEGTSNPNLYWYRQAAGRGLQLLFYSVGIGQISSEVPQNLSASRPQDRQFILSSKKLLLSDSGFYLCAWGAGQTVYEQYFGPGTRLTVT.